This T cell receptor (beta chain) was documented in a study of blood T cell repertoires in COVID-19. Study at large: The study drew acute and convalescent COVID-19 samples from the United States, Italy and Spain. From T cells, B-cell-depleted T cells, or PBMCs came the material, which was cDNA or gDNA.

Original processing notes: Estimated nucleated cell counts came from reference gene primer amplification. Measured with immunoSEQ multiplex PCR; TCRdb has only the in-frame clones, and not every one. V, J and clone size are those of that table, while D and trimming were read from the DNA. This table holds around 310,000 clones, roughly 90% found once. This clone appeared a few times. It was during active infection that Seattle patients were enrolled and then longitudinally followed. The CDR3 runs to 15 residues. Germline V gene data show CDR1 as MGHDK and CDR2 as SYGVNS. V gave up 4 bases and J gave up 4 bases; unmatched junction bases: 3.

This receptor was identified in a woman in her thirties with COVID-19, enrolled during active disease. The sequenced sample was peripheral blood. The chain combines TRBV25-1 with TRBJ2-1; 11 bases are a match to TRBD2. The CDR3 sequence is CASSALAGDYNEQFF. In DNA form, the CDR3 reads TGTGCCAGCAGTGCACTAGCGGGAGATTACAATGAGCAGTTCTTC.